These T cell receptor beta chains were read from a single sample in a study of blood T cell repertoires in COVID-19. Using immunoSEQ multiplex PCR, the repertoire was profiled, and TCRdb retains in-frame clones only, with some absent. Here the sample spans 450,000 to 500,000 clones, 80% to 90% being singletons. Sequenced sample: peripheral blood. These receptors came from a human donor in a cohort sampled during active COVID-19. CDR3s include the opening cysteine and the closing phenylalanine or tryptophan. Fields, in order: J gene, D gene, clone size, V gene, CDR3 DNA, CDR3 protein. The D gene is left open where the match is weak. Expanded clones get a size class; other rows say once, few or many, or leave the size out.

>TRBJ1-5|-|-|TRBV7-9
TGTGCCAGCAGCCCCGACGGGATCAATCGCAATCAGCCCCAGCATTTT
CASSPDGINRNQPQHF
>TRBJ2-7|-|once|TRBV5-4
TGTGCCAGCAGCTTCAGCCTTAGCGACGAGCAGTACTTC
CASSFSLSDEQYF
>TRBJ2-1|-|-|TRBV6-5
TGTGCCAGCACTTATCACCCTACGGGTTACAATGAGCAGTTCTTC
CASTYHPTGYNEQFF
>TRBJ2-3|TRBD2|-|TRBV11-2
TGTGCCAGCAGCAAGGAGACTAGCGGGAGGCCTCGAGATACGCAGTATTTT
CASSKETSGRPRDTQYF
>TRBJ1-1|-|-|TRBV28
TGTGCCAGCAGAGTTCGGGGGGGCTCTGAAGCTTTCTTT
CASRVRGGSEAFF
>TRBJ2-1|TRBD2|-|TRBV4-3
TGCGCCAGCAGCCAAGGACTAGCGAGTAACAATGAGCAGTTCTTC
CASSQGLASNNEQFF
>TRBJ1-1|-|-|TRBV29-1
TGCAGCGTTGCAGTCTCAGGAGGTTCTGAAGCTTTCTTT
CSVAVSGGSEAFF
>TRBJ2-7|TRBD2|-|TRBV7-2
TGTGCCAGCAGCTCTAGAGCCGGACTAGCGGGATACGAGCAGTACTTC
CASSSRAGLAGYEQYF
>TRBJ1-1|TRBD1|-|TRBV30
TGTGCCTGGAGTACACAGGGGGGAACTTTCTTT
CAWSTQGGTFF
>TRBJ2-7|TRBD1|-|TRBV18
TGTGCCAGCTCACCCGGGACAGTACGTGGCGAGCAGTACTTC
CASSPGTVRGEQYF
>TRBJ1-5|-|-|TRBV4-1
TGCGCCAGCAGCCAAGAAGGACATCTCTCTATAAATCAGCCCCAGCATTTT
CASSQEGHLSINQPQHF
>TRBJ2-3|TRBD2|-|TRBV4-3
TGCGCCAGCAGCCGCAGAGCTAGCGGAATAGGAACAGATACGCAGTATTTT
CASSRRASGIGTDTQYF
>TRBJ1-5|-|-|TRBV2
TGTGCCAGCAGTACCCAGGGGAATAGCAATCAGCCCCAGCATTTT
CASSTQGNSNQPQHF
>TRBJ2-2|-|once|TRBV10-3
TGTGCCGCTGCACGGACAGTAAAAGAAGAGGCCGGGGAGCTGTTTTTT
CAAARTVKEEAGELFF
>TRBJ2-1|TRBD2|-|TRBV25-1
TGTGCCAGCAGTGCCTCGACTAGCGGGGTCAATGAGCAGTTCTTC
CASSASTSGVNEQFF
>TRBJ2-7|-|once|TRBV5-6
TGTGCCAGCAGCTTTGGTGCGACTAGTATCGAGCAGTACTTC
CASSFGATSIEQYF
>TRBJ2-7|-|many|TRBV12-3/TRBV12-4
TGTGCCAGCAGCCCTGTCTTCTACGAGCAGTACTTC
CASSPVFYEQYF
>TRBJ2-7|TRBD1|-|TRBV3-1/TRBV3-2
TGTGCCAGCAGCCAACAAGTGACAGGGTCCTACGAGCAGTACTTC
CASSQQVTGSYEQYF
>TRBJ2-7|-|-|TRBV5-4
TGTGCCAGCAGCTTGACACAGGGTCCCGAGCAGTACTTC
CASSLTQGPEQYF
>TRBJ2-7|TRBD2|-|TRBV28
TGTGCCTGTGGCGGGGGGGCCTACGAGCAGTACTTC
CACGGGAYEQYF
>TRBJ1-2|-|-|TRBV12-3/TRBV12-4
TGTGCCAGCAGTCCTGGGGCGGATGGCTACACCTTC
CASSPGADGYTF
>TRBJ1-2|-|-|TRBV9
TGTGCCAGCAGCGTACAGGGATATGGCTACACCTTC
CASSVQGYGYTF
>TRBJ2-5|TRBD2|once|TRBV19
TGTGCCAGTAGTATGGCCGCCCGACTAGCGGGAGGGCCCGGAGAGACCCAGTACTTC
CASSMAARLAGGPGETQYF
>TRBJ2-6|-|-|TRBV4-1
TGCGCCAGCAGCCAAGAAGCTAATATTGCTGGGGCCAACGTCCTGACTTTC
CASSQEANIAGANVLTF
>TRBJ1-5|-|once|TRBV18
TGTGCCAGCTCACCAACAACAGGTGATGTTAGCAATCAGCCCCAGCATTTT
CASSPTTGDVSNQPQHF
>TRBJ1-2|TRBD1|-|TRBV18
TGTGCCAGCTCACCCCCCCGACAGGGCGGCCTCCGGCACTATGGCTACACCTTC
CASSPPRQGGLRHYGYTF
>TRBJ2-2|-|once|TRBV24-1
TGTGCCACCAGTGATTTGCGAGGCAGCTCGGCAAACGGGGAGCTGTTTTTT
CATSDLRGSSANGELFF
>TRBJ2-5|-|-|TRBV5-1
TGCGCCAGCAGCTTGGACTTAGCGAATTCGGAGACCCAGTACTTC
CASSLDLANSETQYF
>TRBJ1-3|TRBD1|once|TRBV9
TGTGCCAGCAGCCCTCAAACCAACAGGGGTCTGAACACCATATATTTT
CASSPQTNRGLNTIYF
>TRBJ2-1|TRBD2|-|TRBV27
TGTGCCAGCAGTTTATATATTCCTAGCGGGGACAATGAGCAGTTCTTC
CASSLYIPSGDNEQFF
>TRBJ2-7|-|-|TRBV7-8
TGTGCCAGCAGCTTAGGCGGGACTTACGAGCAGTACTTC
CASSLGGTYEQYF
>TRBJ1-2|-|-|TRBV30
TGTGCCTGGAGTAGGCAGCAGGGTTTATTCTATGGCTACACCTTC
CAWSRQQGLFYGYTF
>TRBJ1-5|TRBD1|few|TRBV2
TGTGCCAGCAGCACCGGACAGGGTGTTCAGCCCCAGCATTTT
CASSTGQGVQPQHF
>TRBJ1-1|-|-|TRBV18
TGTGCCAGCTCACCGACCGACAGAATGAACACTGAAGCTTTCTTT
CASSPTDRMNTEAFF
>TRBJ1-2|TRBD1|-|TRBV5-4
TGTGCCAGCAGCCTCGGGACAGTGAGAGATGGCTACACCTTC
CASSLGTVRDGYTF
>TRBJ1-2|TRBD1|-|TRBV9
TGTGCCAGCAGCCCTTTGACAGGGAACTATGGCTACACCTTC
CASSPLTGNYGYTF
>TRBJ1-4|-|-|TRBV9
TGTGCCAGCAGCGCCTCCGGGGGGGGAGATGAAAAACTGTTTTTT
CASSASGGGDEKLFF
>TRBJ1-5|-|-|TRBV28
TGTGCCAGCAGTTTATGGAGGGGGTCTGGGCATTTT
CASSLWRGSGHF
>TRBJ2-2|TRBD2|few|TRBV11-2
TGTGCCAGCAGGGCACCGGGACTAGCGGTCACCGGGGAGCTGTTTTTT
CASRAPGLAVTGELFF
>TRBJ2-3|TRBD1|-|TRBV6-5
TGTGCCAGCAGTAAGACAGGGGGAGGCCCAGATACGCAGTATTTT
CASSKTGGGPDTQYF
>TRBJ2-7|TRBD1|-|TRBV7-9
TGTGCCAGCAGCTTCCGGCAGGGGGTGACCTACGAGCAGTACTTC
CASSFRQGVTYEQYF
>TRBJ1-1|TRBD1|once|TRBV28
TGTGCCAGCAGAAACCGGGACAGGTCGCTGTTTGAAGCTTTCTTT
CASRNRDRSLFEAFF
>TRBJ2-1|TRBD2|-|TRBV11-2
TGTGCCAGCAGCTTAGAGGGGGGACTAGGCATTGAGCAGTTCTTC
CASSLEGGLGIEQFF
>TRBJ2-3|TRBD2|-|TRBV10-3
TGTGCCATCAGTGAGGCCACTAGCGGCAACTTCCCCCCAGATACGCAGTATTTT
CAISEATSGNFPPDTQYF
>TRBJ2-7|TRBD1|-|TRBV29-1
TGCAGCGGATCCGGGACAGGGTCCACCGAGCAGTACTTC
CSGSGTGSTEQYF